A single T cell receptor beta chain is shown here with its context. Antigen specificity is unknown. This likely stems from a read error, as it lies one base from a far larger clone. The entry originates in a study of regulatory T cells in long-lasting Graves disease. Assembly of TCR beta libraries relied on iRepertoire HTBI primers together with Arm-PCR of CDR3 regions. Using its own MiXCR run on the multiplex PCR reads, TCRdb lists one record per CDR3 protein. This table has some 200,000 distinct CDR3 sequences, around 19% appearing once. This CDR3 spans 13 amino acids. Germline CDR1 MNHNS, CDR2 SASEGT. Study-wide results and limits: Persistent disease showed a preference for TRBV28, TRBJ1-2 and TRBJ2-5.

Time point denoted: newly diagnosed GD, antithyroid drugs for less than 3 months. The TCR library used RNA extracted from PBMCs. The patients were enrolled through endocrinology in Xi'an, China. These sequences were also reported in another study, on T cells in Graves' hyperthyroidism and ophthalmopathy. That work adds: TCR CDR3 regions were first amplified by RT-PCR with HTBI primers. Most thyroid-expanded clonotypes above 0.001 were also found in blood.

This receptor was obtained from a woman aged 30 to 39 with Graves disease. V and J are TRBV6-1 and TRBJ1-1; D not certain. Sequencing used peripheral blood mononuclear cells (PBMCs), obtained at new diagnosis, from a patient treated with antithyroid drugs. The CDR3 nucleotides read TGTACCAGCAGTGCGTCAGGGAACACTGAAGCTTTCTTT. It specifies CTSSASGNTEAFF.